The 13 T cell receptor beta chains reported below all come from one sample, sequenced in a study of cytomegalovirus exposure and HLA in healthy donors. Vbeta (60) and Jbeta (13) primers were used in the PCR. Only in-frame clones appear in the TCRdb table, and some are missing; sequencing was by immunoSEQ multiplex PCR. Of 140,000 to 150,000 clones detected, more than 55% appear once; the ten largest clones hold 6.5%. Source material: PBMCs. The receptors here all came from a woman in her fifties or sixties in good health and CMV-seronegative.

The genes are TRBV5-1 and TRBJ2-1; 8 bases are a match to TRBD2. The CDR3 runs to 15 residues. Losses at the gene ends were 3 bases for V and 3 bases for J; bases not matched to a gene: 5. Germline-derived CDR1 and CDR2 are SGHRS and YFSETQ. CDR3 sequence reads: CASSSAGTSYNEQFF. The CDR3 DNA follows: TGCGCCAGCAGCTCCGCCGGGACTAGCTACAATGAGCAGTTCTTC.

The chain recombines TRBV19 with TRBJ2-1; 8 nucleotides align to TRBD1. CDR1 is LNHDA and CDR2 is SQIVND in the germline V gene (reference sequence). This CDR3 has 15 amino acids. V shed 3 bases and J 4 bases; nucleotides not matched to a gene: 5. The DNA of the CDR3 is TGTGCCAGTAGTATCAGGCAGGGGGCTTACAATGAGCAGTTCTTC. Protein sequence: CASSIRQGAYNEQFF.

The V and J genes are TRBV4-3 and TRBJ1-2; D not resolved. V lost 0 bases to trimming and J lost 8 bases, with 10 bases between them. This CDR3 is 13 amino acids long. CDR1 is LGHNA, CDR2 YSLEER, per germline. The CDR3 coding sequence is TGCGCCAGCAGCCAAGATCTAGCGGGGGGCTACACCTTC. Protein: CASSQDLAGGYTF.

A few counts support this clone. J is TRBJ2-5 and V is TRBV2; 7 nucleotides align to TRBD2. The V gene's germline CDR1 is SNHLY and CDR2 FYNNEI. This CDR3 contains 15 residues. Germline trimming cut 1 base from V and 4 bases from J; bases unmatched to any gene: 6. Here the CDR3 reads CASSEDSGRIETQYF. For the CDR3, the DNA is TGTGCCAGCAGTGAAGACTCCGGGAGGATAGAGACCCAGTACTTC.

This clone was picked up one time. The rearrangement links TRBV9 to TRBJ2-2; 7 bases map to TRBD1. V was clipped by 0 bases and J by 6 bases; unmatched bases: 8. This CDR3 is 16 amino acids long. Germline V gene lookup returns CDR1 SGDLS and CDR2 YYNGEE. As DNA, the CDR3 is TGTGCCAGCAGCGTAGCGAGTGGACAGGTGCCCGGGGAGCTGTTTTTT. The encoded protein is CASSVASGQVPGELFF.

The chain couples TRBV5-4 to TRBJ2-1; no definite D call. Germline CDR1 and CDR2: SGHNT and YYREEE (reference sequence). The CDR3 is 13 amino acids. V was shortened by 1 base and J by 7 bases, with 9 bases between the two germline ends. CDR3 DNA sequence: TGTGCCAGCAGCTTGCCTCCCTTAAATGAGCAGTTCTTC. This sequence encodes CASSLPPLNEQFF.

Here the CDR3 reads CASRDRAIRELFF. DNA for the CDR3: TGTGCCAGCAGGGACAGGGCCATCAGGGAGCTGTTTTTT. The J gene is TRBJ2-2, the V gene TRBV6-1, with 8 bases aligning to TRBD1. The CDR3 extends over 13 amino acids. Unmatched junction bases numbered 6, after V lost 6 bases and J lost 9 bases. Germline lookup yields CDR1 MNHNS and CDR2 SASEGT.

The chain recombines TRBV14 with TRBJ2-1, with unresolved D. Per the germline V gene, CDR1 is SGHDN and CDR2 is FVKESK. The CDR3 has 16 amino acids. V lost 0 bases, J lost 12 bases, and 21 bases lay in between. CDR3 DNA sequence: TGTGCCAGCAGCCAAGATCGGCTAGATTGGTCCTCCGGGCAGTTCTTC. Translating gives CASSQDRLDWSSGQFF.

The V and J genes are TRBV5-1 and TRBJ2-5, with 10 bases aligning to TRBD1. The CDR3 totals 15 residues. Germline CDR1 SGHRS, CDR2 YFSETQ. The V gene end was trimmed by 5 bases and the J gene end by 5 bases; junction bases not matched to a gene: 9. Written as DNA, the CDR3 is TGCGCCAGCAGGATCGCGACAGGGGGCGCTGAGACCCAGTACTTC. Its translation: CASRIATGGAETQYF.

The CDR3 nucleotides are TGTGCCAGCAGCTTGCCGGGACTAGCCGGGACCCAGTACTTC. Translating it yields CASSLPGLAGTQYF. V and J are TRBV7-9 and TRBJ2-5, with TRBD2 identical over 9 bases. Germline V CDR1 and CDR2: SEHNR, FQNEAQ (reference sequence). The CDR3 contains 14 residues. The V segment lost 3 bases and the J segment 7 bases; nucleotides outside the gene matches: 6.

The chain has TRBV6-5 and TRBJ2-7; TRBD1 matches at 10 bases. CDR1 MNHEY and CDR2 SVGAGI come from the germline V gene. Trimming at V came to 6 bases and at J to 7 bases, leaving 12 bases not matched to a gene. This CDR3 spans 15 amino acids. The DNA for the CDR3 is TGTGCCAGCAGCCCGGCCCGGGACAGGGGTCGGGAGCAGTACTTC. This encodes CASSPARDRGREQYF.

About this clone itself: Sequence at one end of the junction differs from germline and may be a read error. V usage is TRBV7-9 and J usage is TRBJ2-1; D may be TRBD2 (7 bases). The CDR3 is made up of 14 amino acids. Germline V lookup: CDR1 SEHNR, CDR2 FQNEAQ (reference sequence). CDR3 in amino acids: CSSSLGGGYNEQFF. In DNA, the CDR3 is TGTTCCAGCAGCTTAGGGGGAGGGTACAATGAGCAGTTCTTC.

The V call is TRBV19, the J call TRBJ1-5, with no clear D. The V gene's germline CDR1 is LNHDA and CDR2 SQIVND (reference sequence). V was pared by 5 bases and J by 3 bases, with 14 bases between. This CDR3 region has 15 residues. CDR3 nucleotides: TGTGCCAGTAGTCCGCTTGCAGGTACCAATCAGCCCCAGCATTTT. Its translation is CASSPLAGTNQPQHF.